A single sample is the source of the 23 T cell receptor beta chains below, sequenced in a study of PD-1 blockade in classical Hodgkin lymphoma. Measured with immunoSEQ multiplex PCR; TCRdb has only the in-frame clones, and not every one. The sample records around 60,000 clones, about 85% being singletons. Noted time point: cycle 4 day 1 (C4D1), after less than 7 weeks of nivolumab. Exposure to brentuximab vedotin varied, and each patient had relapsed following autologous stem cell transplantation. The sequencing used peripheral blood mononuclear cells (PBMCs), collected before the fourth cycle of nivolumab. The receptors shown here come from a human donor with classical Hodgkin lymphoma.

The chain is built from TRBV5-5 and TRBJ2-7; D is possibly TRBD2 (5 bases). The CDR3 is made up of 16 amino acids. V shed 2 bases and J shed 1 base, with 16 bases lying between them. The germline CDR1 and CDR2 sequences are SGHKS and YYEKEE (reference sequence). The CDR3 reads CASSLRLAYDSYEQYF. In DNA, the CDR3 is TGTGCCAGCAGCTTACGGTTAGCGTATGATTCCTACGAGCAGTACTTC.

The CDR3 protein is CASSFSPRNNEQFF. CDR3 nucleotide sequence: TGTGCCAGCAGCTTTAGTCCTAGAAACAATGAGCAGTTCTTC. The chain couples TRBV11-2 to TRBJ2-1; unclear D gene. Germline CDR1 and CDR2: SGHAT and FQNNGV. The V gene lost 3 bases and the J gene lost 5 bases, with 11 bases spanning the gap. The CDR3 runs to 14 residues. Combining the CDR3 with reference TRBV11-2 and TRBJ2-1 gives the whole variable domain EAGVAQSPRYKIIEKRQSVAFWCNPISGHATLYWYQQILGQGPKLLIQFQNNGVVDDSQLPKDRFSAERLKGVDSTLKIQPAKLEDSAVYLCASSFSPRNNEQFFGPGTRLTVL.

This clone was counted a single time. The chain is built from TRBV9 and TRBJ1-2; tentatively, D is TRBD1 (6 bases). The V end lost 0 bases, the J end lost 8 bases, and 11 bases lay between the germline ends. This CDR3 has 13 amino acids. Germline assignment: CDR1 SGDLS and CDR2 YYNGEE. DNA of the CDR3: TGTGCCAGCAGCGTAGCGACAGGTGGGGGCTACACCTTC. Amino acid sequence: CASSVATGGGYTF.

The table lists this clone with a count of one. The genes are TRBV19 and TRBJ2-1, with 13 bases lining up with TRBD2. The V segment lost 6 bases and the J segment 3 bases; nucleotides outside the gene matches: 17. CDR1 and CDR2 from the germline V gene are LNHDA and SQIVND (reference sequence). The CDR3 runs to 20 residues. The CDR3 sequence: CASSDSTRTSGGDFYNEQFF. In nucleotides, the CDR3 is TGTGCCAGTAGCGATAGCACCCGGACTAGCGGGGGCGACTTCTACAATGAGCAGTTCTTC.

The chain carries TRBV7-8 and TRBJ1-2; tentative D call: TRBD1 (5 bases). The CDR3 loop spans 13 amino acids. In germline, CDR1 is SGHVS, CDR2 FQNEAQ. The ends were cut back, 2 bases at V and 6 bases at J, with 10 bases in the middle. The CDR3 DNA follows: TGTGCCAGCAGCTTATGGGACGTGAATGGCTACACCTTC. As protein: CASSLWDVNGYTF.

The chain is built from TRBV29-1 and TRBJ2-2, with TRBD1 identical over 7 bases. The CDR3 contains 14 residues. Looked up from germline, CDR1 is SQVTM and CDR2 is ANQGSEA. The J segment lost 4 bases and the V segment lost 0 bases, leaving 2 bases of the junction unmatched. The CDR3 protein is CSVEETGLTGELFF. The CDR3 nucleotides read TGCAGCGTTGAAGAGACAGGGCTCACCGGGGAGCTGTTTTTT.

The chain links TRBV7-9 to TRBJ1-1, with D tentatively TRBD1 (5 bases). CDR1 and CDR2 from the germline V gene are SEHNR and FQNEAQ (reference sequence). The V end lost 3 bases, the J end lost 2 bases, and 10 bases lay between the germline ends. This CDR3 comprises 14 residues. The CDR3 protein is CASSFWGSNTEAFF. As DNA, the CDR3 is TGTGCCAGCAGCTTTTGGGGCAGCAACACTGAAGCTTTCTTT. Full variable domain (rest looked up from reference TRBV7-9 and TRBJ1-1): DTGVSQNPRHKITKRGQNVTFRCDPISEHNRLYWYRQTLGQGPEFLTYFQNEAQLEKSRLLSDRFSAERPKGSFSTLEIQRTEQGDSAMYLCASSFWGSNTEAFFGQGTRLTVV.

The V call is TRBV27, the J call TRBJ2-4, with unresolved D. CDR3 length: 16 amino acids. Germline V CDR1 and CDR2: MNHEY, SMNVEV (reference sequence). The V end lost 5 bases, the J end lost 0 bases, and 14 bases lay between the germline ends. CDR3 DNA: TGTGCCAGCAGTAAGCCTCAAGAACTAGCCAAAAACATTCAGTACTTC. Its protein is CASSKPQELAKNIQYF.

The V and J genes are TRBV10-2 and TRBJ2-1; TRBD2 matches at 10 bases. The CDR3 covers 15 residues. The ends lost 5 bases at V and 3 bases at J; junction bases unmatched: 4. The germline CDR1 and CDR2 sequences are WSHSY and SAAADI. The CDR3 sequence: CASSRTSGSYNEQFF. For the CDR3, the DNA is TGCGCCAGCAGTCGGACTAGCGGAAGCTACAATGAGCAGTTCTTC.

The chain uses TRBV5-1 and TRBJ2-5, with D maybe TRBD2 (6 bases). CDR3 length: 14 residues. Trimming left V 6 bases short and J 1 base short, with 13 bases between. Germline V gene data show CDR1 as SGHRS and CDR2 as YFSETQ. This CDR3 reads CASTRDFVQETQYF. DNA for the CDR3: TGCGCCAGCACCAGGGACTTTGTCCAAGAGACCCAGTACTTC.

DNA of the CDR3: TGTGCCAGCAGCTCCGCCTCTGGAAACACCATATATTTT. Its protein is CASSSASGNTIYF. The V gene is TRBV11-3, the J gene TRBJ1-3; D is undetermined. Per germline, CDR1 SGHNT and CDR2 YENEEA. The CDR3 contains 13 residues. Trimming removed 4 bases at V and 0 bases at J, with 4 bases between. Supplemented by reference TRBV11-3 and TRBJ1-3, the full variable domain reads EAGVVQSPRYKIIEKKQPVAFWCNPISGHNTLYWYLQNLGQGPELLIRYENEEAVDDSQLPKDRFSAERLKGVDSTLKIQPAELGDSAVYLCASSSASGNTIYFGEGSWLTVV.

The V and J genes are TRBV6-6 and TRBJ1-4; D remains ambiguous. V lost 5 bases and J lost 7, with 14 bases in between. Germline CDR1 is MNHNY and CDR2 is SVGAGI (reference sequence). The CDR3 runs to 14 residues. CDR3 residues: CASSTGREVEKLFF. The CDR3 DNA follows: TGTGCCAGCAGTACCGGGAGGGAGGTTGAAAAACTGTTTTTT.

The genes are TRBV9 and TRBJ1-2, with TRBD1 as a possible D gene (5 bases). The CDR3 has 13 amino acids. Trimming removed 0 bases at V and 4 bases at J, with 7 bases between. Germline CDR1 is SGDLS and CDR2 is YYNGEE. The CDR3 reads CASSVAGLYGYTF. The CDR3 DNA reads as TGTGCCAGCAGCGTAGCAGGGCTCTATGGCTACACCTTC.

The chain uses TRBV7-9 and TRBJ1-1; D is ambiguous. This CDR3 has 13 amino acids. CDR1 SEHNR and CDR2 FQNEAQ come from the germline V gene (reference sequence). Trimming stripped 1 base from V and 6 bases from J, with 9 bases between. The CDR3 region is CASSLGEFSEAFF. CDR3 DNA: TGTGCCAGCAGCTTAGGAGAGTTCTCTGAAGCTTTCTTT.

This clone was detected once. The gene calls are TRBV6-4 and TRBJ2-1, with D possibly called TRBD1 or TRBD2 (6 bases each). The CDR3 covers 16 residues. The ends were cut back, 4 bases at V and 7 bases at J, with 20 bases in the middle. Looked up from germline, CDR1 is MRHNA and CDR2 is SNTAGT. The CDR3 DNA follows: TGTGCCAGCAGTGCATCCTTTGAGGGGGGTTCGAATGAGCAGTTCTTC. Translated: CASSASFEGGSNEQFF.

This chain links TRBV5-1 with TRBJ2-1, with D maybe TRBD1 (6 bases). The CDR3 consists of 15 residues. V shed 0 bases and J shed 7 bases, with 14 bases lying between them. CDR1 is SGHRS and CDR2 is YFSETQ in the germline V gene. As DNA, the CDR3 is TGCGCCAGCAGCTTGGGGCAGGGGTCACTGAATGAGCAGTTCTTC. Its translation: CASSLGQGSLNEQFF.

CDR3 protein: CASSQEKAGYSNQPQHF. CDR3 DNA sequence: TGCGCCAGCAGCCAAGAGAAAGCCGGTTATAGCAATCAGCCCCAGCATTTT. The rearrangement joins TRBV4-1 to TRBJ1-5; D is unclear. From germline, CDR1 is MGHRA and CDR2 YSYEKL. V was clipped by 0 bases and J by 0 bases, with 12 bases between them. The CDR3 consists of 17 residues.

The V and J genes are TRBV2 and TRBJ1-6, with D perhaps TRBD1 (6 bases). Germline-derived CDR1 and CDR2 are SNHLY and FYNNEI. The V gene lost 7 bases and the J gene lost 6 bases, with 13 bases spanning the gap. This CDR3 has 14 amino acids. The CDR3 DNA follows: TGTGCCAGCAAGACAGGAGCAACTAATTCACCCCTCCACTTT. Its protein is CASKTGATNSPLHF.

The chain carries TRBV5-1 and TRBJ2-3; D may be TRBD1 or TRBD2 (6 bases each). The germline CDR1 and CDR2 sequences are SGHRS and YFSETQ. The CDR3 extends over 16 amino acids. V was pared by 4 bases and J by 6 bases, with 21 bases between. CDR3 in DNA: TGCGCCAGCAGCCCCCAGTTAGGGGGGCAAGGTGATACGCAGTATTTT. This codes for CASSPQLGGQGDTQYF.

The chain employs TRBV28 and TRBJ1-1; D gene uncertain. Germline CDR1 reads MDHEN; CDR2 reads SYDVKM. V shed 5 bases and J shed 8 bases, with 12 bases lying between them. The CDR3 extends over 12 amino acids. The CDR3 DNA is TGTGCCAGCAGTCCCACGGGCCCGGAAGCTTTCTTT. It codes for CASSPTGPEAFF.

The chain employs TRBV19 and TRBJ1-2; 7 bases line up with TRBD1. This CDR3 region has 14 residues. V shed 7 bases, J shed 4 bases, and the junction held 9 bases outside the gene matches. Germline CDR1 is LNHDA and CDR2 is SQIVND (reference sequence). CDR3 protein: CASKPSGGPYGYTF. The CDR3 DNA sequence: TGTGCCAGTAAACCCTCAGGGGGGCCCTATGGCTACACCTTC.

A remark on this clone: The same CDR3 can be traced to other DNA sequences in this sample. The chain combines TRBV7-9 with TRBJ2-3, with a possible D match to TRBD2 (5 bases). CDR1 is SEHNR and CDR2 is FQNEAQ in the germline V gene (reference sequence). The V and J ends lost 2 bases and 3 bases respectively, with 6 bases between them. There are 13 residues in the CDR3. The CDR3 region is CASSLSGTDTQYF. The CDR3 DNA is TGTGCCAGCAGCTTATCGGGGACAGATACGCAGTATTTT.

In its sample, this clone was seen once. The CDR3 protein is CASSPCGLESCQETQYF. The CDR3 coding sequence is TGTGCCAGCAGTCCTTGCGGCCTAGAGAGTTGCCAAGAGACCCAGTACTTC. V is TRBV27 and J is TRBJ2-5; D not certain. This CDR3 has 17 amino acids. Germline CDR1 MNHEY, CDR2 SMNVEV (reference sequence). Trimming cost V 5 bases and J 1 base, with 20 bases left between them.